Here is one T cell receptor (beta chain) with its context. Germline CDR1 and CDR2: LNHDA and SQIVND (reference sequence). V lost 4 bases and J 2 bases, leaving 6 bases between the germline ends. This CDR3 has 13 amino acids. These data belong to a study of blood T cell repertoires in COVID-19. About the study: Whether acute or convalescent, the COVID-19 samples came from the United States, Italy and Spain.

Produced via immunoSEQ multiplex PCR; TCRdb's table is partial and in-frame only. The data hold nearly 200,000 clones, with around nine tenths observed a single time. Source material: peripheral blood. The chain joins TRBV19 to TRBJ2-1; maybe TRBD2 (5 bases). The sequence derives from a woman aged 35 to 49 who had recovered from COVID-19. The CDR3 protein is CASSTGTYNEQFF. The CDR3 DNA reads TGTGCCAGTAGTACCGGGACCTACAATGAGCAGTTCTTC.